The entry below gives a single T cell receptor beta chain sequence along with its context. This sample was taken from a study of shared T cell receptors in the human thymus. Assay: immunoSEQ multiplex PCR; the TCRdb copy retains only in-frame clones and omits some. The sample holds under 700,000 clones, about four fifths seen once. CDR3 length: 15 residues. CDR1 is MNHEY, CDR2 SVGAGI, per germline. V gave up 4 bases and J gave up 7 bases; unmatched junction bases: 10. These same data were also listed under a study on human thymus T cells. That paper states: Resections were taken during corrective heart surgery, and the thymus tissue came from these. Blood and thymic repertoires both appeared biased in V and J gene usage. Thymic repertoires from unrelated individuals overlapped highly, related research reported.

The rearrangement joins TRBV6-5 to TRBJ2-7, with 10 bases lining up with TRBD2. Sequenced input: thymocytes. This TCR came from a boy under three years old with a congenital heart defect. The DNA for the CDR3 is TGTGCCAGCAGTTCCACCCTTGGACTAGCGGAGGAGCAGTACTTC. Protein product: CASSSTLGLAEEQYF.